The clone carrying this T cell receptor (beta chain) was seen only a few times. What it recognizes is unknown. Mismatch with germline at one junction end may stem from a read error. This specimen comes from a study of response to subunit inactivated influenza vaccine. Whole-study results and caveats: Few additional T cells are recruited per seasonal influenza vaccination, authors suggested.

From germline, CDR1 is SGHTA and CDR2 FQGNSA. The CDR3 is 13 residues long. TCRdb used MiXCR to reprocess the RT-PCR reads, holding one entry per CDR3 protein. The sample consists of about 480,000 distinct CDR3 sequences, over 25% of them appearing once. The sample was CD4+ T cells sorted from PBMCs, taken 4 to 6 days after vaccination. The clonotype originates from a man aged 50 to 60 who received an inactivated influenza vaccine. V and J are TRBV7-2 and TRBJ1-6; D not resolved. This chain's CDR3 is CASSLGNRSPLHF. CDR3 sequence (DNA): TGTGCCAGCAGCCTCGGGAATAGGTCACCCCTCCATTTT.